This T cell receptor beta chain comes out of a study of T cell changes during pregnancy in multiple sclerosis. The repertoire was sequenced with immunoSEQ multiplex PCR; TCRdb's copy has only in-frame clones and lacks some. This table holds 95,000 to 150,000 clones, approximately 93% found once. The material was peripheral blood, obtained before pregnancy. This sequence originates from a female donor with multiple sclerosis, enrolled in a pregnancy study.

As DNA, the CDR3 is TGTGCCAGCAGCTCGGACAGGGGGAGCAATGAGCAGTTCTTC. Its translation: CASSSDRGSNEQFF. This chain connects TRBV7-8 to TRBJ2-1; 10 nucleotides line up with TRBD1. Per the germline V gene, CDR1 is SGHVS and CDR2 is FQNEAQ. V lost 4 bases and J lost 6; bases outside the gene matches: 3. The CDR3 length is 14 residues.